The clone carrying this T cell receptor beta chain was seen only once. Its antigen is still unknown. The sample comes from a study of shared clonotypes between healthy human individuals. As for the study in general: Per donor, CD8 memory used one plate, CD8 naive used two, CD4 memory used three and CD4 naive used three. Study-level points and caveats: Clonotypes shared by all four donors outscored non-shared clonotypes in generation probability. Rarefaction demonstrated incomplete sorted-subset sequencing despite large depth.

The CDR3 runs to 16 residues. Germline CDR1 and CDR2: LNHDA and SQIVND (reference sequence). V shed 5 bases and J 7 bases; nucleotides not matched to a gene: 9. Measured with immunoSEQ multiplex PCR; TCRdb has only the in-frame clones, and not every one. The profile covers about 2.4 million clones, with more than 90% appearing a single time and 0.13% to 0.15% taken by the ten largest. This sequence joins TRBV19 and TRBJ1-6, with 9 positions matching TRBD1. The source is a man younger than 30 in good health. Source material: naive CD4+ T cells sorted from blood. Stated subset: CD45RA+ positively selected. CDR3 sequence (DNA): TGTGCCAGTAGTGCCTCACAGGGGGCGAGGAATTCACCCCTCCACTTT. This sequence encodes CASSASQGARNSPLHF.